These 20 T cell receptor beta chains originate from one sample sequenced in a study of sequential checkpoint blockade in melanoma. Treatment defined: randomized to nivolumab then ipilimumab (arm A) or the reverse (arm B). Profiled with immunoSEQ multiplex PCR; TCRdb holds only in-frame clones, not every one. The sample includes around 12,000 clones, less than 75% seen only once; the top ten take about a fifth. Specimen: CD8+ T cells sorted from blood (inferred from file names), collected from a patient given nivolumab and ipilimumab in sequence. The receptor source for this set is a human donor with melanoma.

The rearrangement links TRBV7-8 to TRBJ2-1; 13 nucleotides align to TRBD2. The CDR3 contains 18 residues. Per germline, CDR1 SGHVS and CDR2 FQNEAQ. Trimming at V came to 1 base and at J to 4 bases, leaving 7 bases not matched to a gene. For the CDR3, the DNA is TGTGCCAGCAGCTTAGTGGGGACTAGCGGGACCCTTTACAATGAGCAGTTCTTC. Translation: CASSLVGTSGTLYNEQFF.

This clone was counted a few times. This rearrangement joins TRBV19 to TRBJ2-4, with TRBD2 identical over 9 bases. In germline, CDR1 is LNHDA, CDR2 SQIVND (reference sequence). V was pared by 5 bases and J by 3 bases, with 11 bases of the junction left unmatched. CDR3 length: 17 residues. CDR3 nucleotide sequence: TGTGCCAGTAGTCTTGAAGCGGGGGGATATGACAAAAACATTCAGTACTTC. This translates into CASSLEAGGYDKNIQYF.

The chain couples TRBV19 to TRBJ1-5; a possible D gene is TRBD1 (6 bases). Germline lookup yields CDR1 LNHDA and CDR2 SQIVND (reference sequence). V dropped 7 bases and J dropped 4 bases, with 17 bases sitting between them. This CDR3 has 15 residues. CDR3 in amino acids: CASTPNRGGNQPQHF. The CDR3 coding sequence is TGTGCCAGTACCCCGAATAGGGGGGGGAATCAGCCCCAGCATTTT.

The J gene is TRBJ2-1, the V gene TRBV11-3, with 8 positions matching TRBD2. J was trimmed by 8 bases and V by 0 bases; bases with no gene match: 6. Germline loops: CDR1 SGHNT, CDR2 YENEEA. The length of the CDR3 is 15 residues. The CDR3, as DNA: TGTGCCAGCAGCTTAGAGGGGACTAGTATCGATGAGCAGTTCTTC. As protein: CASSLEGTSIDEQFF.

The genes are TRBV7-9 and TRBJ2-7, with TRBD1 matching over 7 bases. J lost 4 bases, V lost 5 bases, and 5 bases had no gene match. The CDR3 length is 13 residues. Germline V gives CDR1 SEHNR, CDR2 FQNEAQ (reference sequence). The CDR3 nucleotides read TGTGCCAGCAGCCAAGGGGGCAGATACGAGCAGTACTTC. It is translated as CASSQGGRYEQYF. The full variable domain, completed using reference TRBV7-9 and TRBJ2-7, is DTGVSQNPRHKITKRGQNVTFRCDPISEHNRLYWYRQTLGQGPEFLTYFQNEAQLEKSRLLSDRFSAERPKGSFSTLEIQRTEQGDSAMYLCASSQGGRYEQYFGPGTRLTVT.

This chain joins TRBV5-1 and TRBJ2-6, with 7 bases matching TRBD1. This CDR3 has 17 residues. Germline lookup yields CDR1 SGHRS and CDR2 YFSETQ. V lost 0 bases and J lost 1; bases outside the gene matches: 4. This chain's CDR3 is CASSLDATGSGANVLTF. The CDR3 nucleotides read TGCGCCAGCAGCTTGGATGCGACAGGGTCTGGGGCCAACGTCCTGACTTTC.

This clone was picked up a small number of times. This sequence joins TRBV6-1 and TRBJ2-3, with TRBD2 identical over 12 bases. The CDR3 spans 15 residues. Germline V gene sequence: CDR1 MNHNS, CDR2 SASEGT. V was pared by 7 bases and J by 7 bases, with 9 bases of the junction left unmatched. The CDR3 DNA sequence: TGTGCCAGCACGACGCTAGCGGGAGGGCCAAATACGCAGTATTTT. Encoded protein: CASTTLAGGPNTQYF.

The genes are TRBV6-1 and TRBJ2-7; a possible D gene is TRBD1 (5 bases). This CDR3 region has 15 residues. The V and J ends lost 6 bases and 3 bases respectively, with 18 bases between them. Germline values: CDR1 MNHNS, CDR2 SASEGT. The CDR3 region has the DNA TGTGCCAGCAGGTTGAAGGTACAGGCGGACTACGAGCAGTACTTC. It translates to CASRLKVQADYEQYF.

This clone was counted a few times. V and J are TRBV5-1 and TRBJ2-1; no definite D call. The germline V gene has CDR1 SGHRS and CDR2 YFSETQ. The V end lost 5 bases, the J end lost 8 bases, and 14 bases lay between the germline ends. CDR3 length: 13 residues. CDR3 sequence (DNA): TGCGCCAGCAGACTCCCCTTGGGCTATGAGCAGTTCTTC. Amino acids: CASRLPLGYEQFF.

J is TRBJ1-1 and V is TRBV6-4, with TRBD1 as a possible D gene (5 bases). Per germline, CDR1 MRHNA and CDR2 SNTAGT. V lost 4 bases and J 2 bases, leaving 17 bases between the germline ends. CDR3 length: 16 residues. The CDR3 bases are TGTGCCAGCAGTGCACAGGTAGGAGCGGGAAACACTGAAGCTTTCTTT. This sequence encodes CASSAQVGAGNTEAFF.

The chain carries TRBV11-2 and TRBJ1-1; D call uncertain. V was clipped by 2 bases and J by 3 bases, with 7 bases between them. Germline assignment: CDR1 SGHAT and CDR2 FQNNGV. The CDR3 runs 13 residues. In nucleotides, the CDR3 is TGTGCCAGCAGCTTAAAGCTGGACACTGAAGCTTTCTTT. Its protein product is CASSLKLDTEAFF.

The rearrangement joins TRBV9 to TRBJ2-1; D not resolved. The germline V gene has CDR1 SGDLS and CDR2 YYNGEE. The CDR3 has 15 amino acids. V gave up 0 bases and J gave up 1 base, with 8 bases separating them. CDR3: CASSVDVGSYNEQFF. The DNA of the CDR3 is TGTGCCAGCAGCGTAGATGTCGGGTCCTACAATGAGCAGTTCTTC.

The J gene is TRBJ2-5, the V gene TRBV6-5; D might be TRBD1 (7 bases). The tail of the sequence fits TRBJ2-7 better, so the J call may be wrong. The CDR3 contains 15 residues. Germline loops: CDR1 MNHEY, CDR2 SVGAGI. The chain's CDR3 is CASSYVAGGPYEQYF. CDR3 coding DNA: TGTGCCAGCAGTTACGTGGCAGGGGGGCCCTACGAGCAGTACTTC.

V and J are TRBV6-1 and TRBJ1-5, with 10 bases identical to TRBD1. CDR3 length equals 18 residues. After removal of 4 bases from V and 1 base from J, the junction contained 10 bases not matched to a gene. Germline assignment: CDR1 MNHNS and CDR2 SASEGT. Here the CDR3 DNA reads TGTGCCAGCAGTGCCGGGACAGGGGATTGGGAAAGCAATCAGCCCCAGCATTTT. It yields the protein CASSAGTGDWESNQPQHF.

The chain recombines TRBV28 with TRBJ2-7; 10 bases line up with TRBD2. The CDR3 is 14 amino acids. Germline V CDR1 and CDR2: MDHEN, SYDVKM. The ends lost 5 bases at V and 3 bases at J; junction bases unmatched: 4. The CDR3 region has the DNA TGTGCCAGCAGTCTACTAGCGGGGAGCTACGAGCAGTACTTC. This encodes CASSLLAGSYEQYF.

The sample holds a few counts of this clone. This CDR3 is CASSSQGGQPQHF. CDR3 DNA: TGTGCCAGCAGCTCACAGGGCGGGCAGCCCCAGCATTTT. The chain carries TRBV7-3 and TRBJ1-5, with a tentative D call TRBD1 (6 bases). The V gene lost 4 bases and the J gene lost 7 bases, with 11 bases spanning the gap. The CDR3 is 13 residues long. Germline values: CDR1 SGHTA, CDR2 FQGTGA.

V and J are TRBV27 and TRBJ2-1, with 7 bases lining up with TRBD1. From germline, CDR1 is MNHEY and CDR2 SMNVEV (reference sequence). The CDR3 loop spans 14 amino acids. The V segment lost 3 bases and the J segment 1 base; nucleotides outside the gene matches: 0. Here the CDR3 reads CASSLDRSYNEQFF. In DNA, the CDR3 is TGTGCCAGCAGTTTGGACAGGTCCTACAATGAGCAGTTCTTC.

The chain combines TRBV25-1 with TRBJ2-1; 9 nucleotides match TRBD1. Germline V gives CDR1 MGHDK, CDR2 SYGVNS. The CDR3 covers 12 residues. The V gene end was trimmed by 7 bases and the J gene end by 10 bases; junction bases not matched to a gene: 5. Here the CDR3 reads CASTWTGVEQFF. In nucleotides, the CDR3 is TGTGCCAGCACCTGGACAGGGGTCGAGCAGTTCTTC. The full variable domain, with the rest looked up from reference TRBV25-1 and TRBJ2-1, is EADIYQTPRYLVIGTGKKITLECSQTMGHDKMYWYQQDPGMELHLIHYSYGVNSTEKGDLSSESTVSRIRTEHFPLTLESARPSHTSQYLCASTWTGVEQFFGPGTRLTVL.

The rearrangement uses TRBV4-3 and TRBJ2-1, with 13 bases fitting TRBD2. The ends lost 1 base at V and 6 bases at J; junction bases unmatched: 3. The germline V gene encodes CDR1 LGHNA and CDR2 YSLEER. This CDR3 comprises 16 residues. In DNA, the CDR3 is TGCGCCAGCAGCCAAGTACTAGCGGGGGGGCTCAATGAGCAGTTCTTC. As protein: CASSQVLAGGLNEQFF.

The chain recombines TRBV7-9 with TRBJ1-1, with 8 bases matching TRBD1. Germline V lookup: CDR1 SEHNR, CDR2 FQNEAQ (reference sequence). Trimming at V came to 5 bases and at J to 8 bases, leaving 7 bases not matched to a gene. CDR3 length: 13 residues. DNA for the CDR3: TGTGCCAGCAGCCTCAGGACAGGGCAAGAAGCTTTCTTT. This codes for CASSLRTGQEAFF.